Listed here are 13 T cell receptor beta chains from one sample, sequenced in a study of spatial heterogeneity in lung cancer. TCRdb re-called the 5' RACE reads with MiXCR, one entry per CDR3 protein. Of 40,000 to 55,000 distinct CDR3 sequences listed, around 6.5% are singletons. Time point indicated: sample taken at primary tumor resection. Material for sequencing was whole RNA from tumor, nontumor lung or frozen PBMC, left unsorted. Sequenced material: PBMCs, taken at surgery. All receptors derive from a female donor with early-stage non-small cell lung cancer.

This clonotype was detected ten times or more. This chain links TRBV7-2 with TRBJ1-3; possibly TRBD1 for D (6 bases). CDR3 size: 14 residues. The germline V and J ends were trimmed by 2 bases and 4 bases, with 9 bases remaining between them. Germline CDR1 reads SGHTA; CDR2 reads FQGNSA. The CDR3 DNA reads as TGTGCCAGCAGCTTAACAGGGACCGGAAACACCATATATTTT. This codes for CASSLTGTGNTIYF.

This clonotype was observed at least ten times. The chain links TRBV11-3 to TRBJ2-1; TRBD2 agrees at 7 bases. Germline trimming cut 3 bases from V and 6 bases from J; bases unmatched to any gene: 5. The CDR3 totals 14 residues. Looked up from germline, CDR1 is SGHNT and CDR2 is YENEEA. CDR3 coding DNA: TGTGCCAGCAGCTTTCCCGGGAGGAGCAATGAGCAGTTCTTC. Translation: CASSFPGRSNEQFF.

This clonotype showed up just a few times. CDR3 sequence (DNA): TGTGCCAGCAGGGGGACTAGCGCCTACAATGAGCAGTTCTTC. Its protein is CASRGTSAYNEQFF. This chain joins TRBV6-5 and TRBJ2-1; 10 nucleotides agree with TRBD2. CDR1 is MNHEY, CDR2 SVGAGI, per germline. The CDR3 is 14 amino acids. V trimming: 6 bases; J trimming: 2 bases; junction bases outside the gene matches: 1.

This clonotype appeared many times. The CDR3 DNA follows: TGTGCCAGTAGTTCCGGGGAGGACTTGAACACTGAAGCTTTCTTT. Protein: CASSSGEDLNTEAFF. V is TRBV19 and J is TRBJ1-1, with D uncertain. CDR3 length equals 15 residues. Germline CDR1 is LNHDA and CDR2 is SQIVND (reference sequence). Trimming shortened V by 5 bases and J by 0 bases, and 13 bases separated the two germline ends.

This clonotype was seen many times. The genes are TRBV7-2 and TRBJ1-6; the match to TRBD1 covers 9 bases. The CDR3 runs to 15 residues. Germline CDR1 is SGHTA and CDR2 is FQGNSA. The J segment lost 9 bases and the V segment lost 5 bases, leaving 8 bases of the junction unmatched. The CDR3 nucleotides are TGTGCCAGCAGCGGCCGGGACAGGGTGCTTTCACCCCTCCACTTT. This encodes CASSGRDRVLSPLHF.

The V call is TRBV20-1, the J call TRBJ2-3, with 10 bases matching TRBD2. CDR1 DFQATT and CDR2 SNEGSKA come from the germline V gene (reference sequence). Trimming at V came to 6 bases and at J to 0 bases, leaving 6 bases not matched to a gene. The CDR3 covers 15 residues. For the CDR3, the DNA is TGCAGTGCCCAGCGGGGGGGAGGGAGCACAGATACGCAGTATTTT. Its protein is CSAQRGGGSTDTQYF.

This clonotype has more than one count but fewer than ten. The genes are TRBV14 and TRBJ1-1, with no clear D. V was cut by 7 bases and J by 6 bases, with 0 bases left in between. Per germline, CDR1 SGHDN and CDR2 FVKESK. The CDR3 runs to 8 residues. The CDR3 loop reads CASTEAFF. CDR3 DNA: TGTGCCAGCACTGAAGCTTTCTTT.

At least ten counts were recorded for this clonotype. This chain links TRBV7-2 with TRBJ1-1; 7 nucleotides agree with TRBD1. This CDR3 contains 13 residues. The germline CDR1 and CDR2 sequences are SGHTA and FQGNSA. V was clipped by 5 bases and J by 4 bases; unmatched bases: 4. The CDR3 sequence: CASSRQGSTEAFF. CDR3 sequence (DNA): TGTGCCAGCAGCCGACAGGGAAGCACTGAAGCTTTCTTT.

The chain employs TRBV7-2 and TRBJ1-2; 8 bases align to TRBD1. The CDR3 is made up of 14 amino acids. Germline V lookup: CDR1 SGHTA, CDR2 FQGNSA. Trimming took 4 bases from V and 8 from J; bases not matched to a gene: 9. CDR3 coding DNA: TGTGCCAGCAGCTCCCCAGGGGGCGGAAAAGGCTACACCTTC. Translation: CASSSPGGGKGYTF.

This clonotype was recorded at least ten times. The rearrangement joins TRBV7-6 to TRBJ2-2; D gene uncertain. The ends were cut back, 5 bases at V and 6 bases at J, with 22 bases in the middle. The CDR3 spans 17 residues. Germline CDR1 SGHVS, CDR2 FNYEAQ. The CDR3 is CASSPLHSTQLAGELFF. CDR3 DNA: TGTGCCAGCAGCCCTCTCCATAGCACTCAATTAGCCGGGGAGCTGTTTTTT.

This clonotype was observed at least ten times. V gene TRBV21-1 combines with J gene TRBJ1-2; the table calls TRBD1, which could not be checked here. TRBV21-1 is listed as a pseudogene. The CDR3 loop spans 15 amino acids. This CDR3 is CASSGQGASGYGYTF. The CDR3, as DNA: TGTGCCAGCAGCGGACAGGGGGCGAGCGGCTATGGCTACACCTTC.

There are many counts of this clonotype. V is TRBV12-3 or TRBV12-4 and J is TRBJ2-2, with 7 nucleotides matching TRBD2. The CDR3 is 15 amino acids. Germline trimming cut 4 bases from V and 2 bases from J; bases unmatched to any gene: 4. CDR3: CASSSPGGNTGELFF. In DNA, the CDR3 is TGTGCCAGCAGTTCTCCGGGGGGAAACACCGGGGAGCTGTTTTTT.

This clonotype came up a few times. This chain connects TRBV7-9 to TRBJ2-3; 7 bases are a match to TRBD1. V lost 5 bases, J lost 7 bases, and 12 bases stayed unmatched. CDR3 length equals 15 residues. Germline CDR1 and CDR2: SEHNR and FQNEAQ (reference sequence). CDR3 in DNA: TGTGCCAGCAGCCTAGGGGACAGCACCCCCTATACGCAGTATTTT. The encoded protein is CASSLGDSTPYTQYF.